What follows is one T cell receptor beta chain and its context. The antigen remains unidentified. The data stem from a study of Graves' ophthalmopathy and Graves' hyperthyroidism. Study conclusions and caveats: Most thyroid clonotypes with frequency above 0.001 were detected in blood too. With 70.59% sensitivity and 72% to 80% specificity, the model predicted ophthalmopathy progression. An approximately 82% specificity and roughly 90% sensitivity were achieved by a 13-signature model that separated ophthalmopathy from stable hyperthyroidism.

The diagnosis was founded upon clinical symptoms, serum thyroxine, TRAb, thyroid ultrasound and orbital computed tomography. Amplification of the TCR beta CDR3 regions used RNA transcripts (as template). HTBI primers were employed in first-round RT-PCR, then a second-round multiplex PCR followed. Via MiXCR, TCRdb re-called the multiplex PCR reads, giving one row per CDR3 protein. Of 200,000 to 300,000 distinct CDR3 sequences detected, 45% appear once; the ten largest clones hold less than 50%. CDR3 length: 12 residues. The trim removed 7 bases at V and 3 bases at J, leaving 3 bases unmatched. Germline V CDR1 and CDR2: DFQATT, SNEGSKA (reference sequence).

The clonotype was recovered from an adult man with Graves' ophthalmopathy. The chain has TRBV20-1 and TRBJ2-5; 9 bases map to TRBD2. Material: peripheral blood. The CDR3 protein is CSGERGEETQYF. Here the CDR3 DNA reads TGCAGTGGGGAGCGGGGGGAAGAGACCCAGTACTTC.